A single sample gave rise to the 2 T cell receptor beta chains below, sequenced in a study of long-term antiretroviral therapy in people with HIV. Samples were assayed with immunoSEQ v3.0 at survey level. Using immunoSEQ multiplex PCR, the repertoire was profiled, and TCRdb retains in-frame clones only, with some absent. The table has under 30,000 clones, roughly 86% seen once. Source: unsorted PBMCs, taken 4.4 years after starting antiretroviral therapy. The receptors stem from a man in his thirties or forties with HIV.

The CDR3 nucleotides read TGTGCCAGCAGCTCTACAGACCTTTTGGCGAGGGGCACTGAAGCTTTCTTT. Translation gives CASSSTDLLARGTEAFF. The V gene is TRBV13, the J gene TRBJ1-1, with D maybe TRBD1 (5 bases). With 4 bases removed from V and 4 bases from J, the gap between germline ends came to 22 bases. The CDR3 consists of 17 residues. Germline CDR1 reads PRHDT; CDR2 reads FYEKMQ (reference sequence).

V gene TRBV27 combines with J gene TRBJ2-1, with 7 bases identical to TRBD2. Germline loops: CDR1 MNHEY, CDR2 SMNVEV (reference sequence). The CDR3 has 15 amino acids. With V trimmed by 6 bases and J by 8 bases, 13 bases remained unmatched. CDR3 sequence: CASRWGGFNWDEQFF. DNA of the CDR3: TGTGCCAGCAGGTGGGGGGGGTTTAACTGGGATGAGCAGTTCTTC.